Each of the 19 T cell receptor beta chains below was sequenced from the same sample in a study of blood T cell repertoires in COVID-19. Sequenced by immunoSEQ multiplex PCR; TCRdb stores in-frame clones only, minus some. The table records approximately 99,000 clones, around 74% of them present only once. Sequencing was carried out using peripheral blood. The receptor set was obtained from a woman over 75 with active or convalescent COVID-19.

The chain employs TRBV4-2 and TRBJ1-2; 10 bases map to TRBD1. With V trimmed by 4 bases and J by 3 bases, 8 bases remained unmatched. The CDR3 is 16 residues long. Germline CDR1 and CDR2: LGHNA and YNFKEQ. CDR3 sequence: CASSPSGTGDYYGYTF. DNA for the CDR3: TGTGCCAGCAGCCCTAGTGGGACAGGGGATTACTATGGCTACACCTTC.

This clone was counted a few times. The CDR3 DNA follows: TGTGCCAGCAGCTTAGTAGGGGACACCGGGGAGCTGTTTTTT. This codes for CASSLVGDTGELFF. V is TRBV7-9 and J is TRBJ2-2; TRBD1 is a possible D gene (5 bases). V was clipped by 1 base and J by 3 bases, with 6 bases between them. CDR3 length equals 14 residues. The V gene's germline CDR1 is SEHNR and CDR2 FQNEAQ (reference sequence).

This sequence joins TRBV18 and TRBJ2-1, with D maybe TRBD2 (6 bases). The V end lost 3 bases, the J end lost 3 bases, and 12 bases lay between the germline ends. CDR1 and CDR2 (germline): KGHSH, LQKENI. CDR3 length equals 15 residues. CDR3 in DNA: TGTGCCAGCTCACCGTCGCGGGACCTCTACAATGAGCAGTTCTTC. This codes for CASSPSRDLYNEQFF.

This clone was recorded a few times. The chain carries TRBV19 and TRBJ2-7; 8 nucleotides line up with TRBD2. The CDR3 sequence is 15 residues long. The junction had 10 bases not matched to a gene; V was cut back by 6 bases and J by 3 bases. Per germline, CDR1 LNHDA and CDR2 SQIVND (reference sequence). In DNA, the CDR3 is TGTGCCAGTAGCATAACCGGGACTAGGAACTACGAGCAGTACTTC. As protein: CASSITGTRNYEQYF.

The chain joins TRBV24-1 to TRBJ1-2; 9 nucleotides align to TRBD1. Germline lookup yields CDR1 KGHDR and CDR2 SFDVKD. J gave up 2 bases and V 4 bases, and 7 bases lay outside the gene matches. The CDR3 is 16 residues long. The CDR3 DNA follows: TGTGCCACCAGTGAAACGACAGGGGGAAAGAACTATGGCTACACCTTC. This codes for CATSETTGGKNYGYTF.

The chain has TRBV18 and TRBJ2-7, with D perhaps matching TRBD1 (6 bases). Germline CDR1 KGHSH, CDR2 LQKENI. V was cut by 6 bases and J by 5 bases, with 17 bases left in between. The CDR3 is 14 residues long. The CDR3 sequence: CASSQDRIGHEQYF. CDR3 nucleotide sequence: TGTGCCAGCTCTCAAGACAGGATAGGACACGAGCAGTACTTC.

There are a few counts of this clone. The rearrangement uses TRBV5-1 and TRBJ1-1; 8 bases line up with TRBD1. There are 16 residues in the CDR3. In germline, CDR1 is SGHRS, CDR2 YFSETQ. Germline trimming cut 1 base from V and 4 bases from J; bases unmatched to any gene: 9. DNA of the CDR3: TGCGCCAGCAGCTTGATGGGACAGGCTTTAGGCACTGAAGCTTTCTTT. Its protein is CASSLMGQALGTEAFF.

This chain connects TRBV6-1 to TRBJ2-2; 11 nucleotides agree with TRBD2. J gave up 6 bases and V 3 bases, and 3 bases lay outside the gene matches. CDR1 MNHNS and CDR2 SASEGT come from the germline V gene. This CDR3 region has 15 residues. The CDR3 protein is CASSELAGGSGELFF. The CDR3, as DNA: TGTGCCAGCAGTGAGCTAGCGGGAGGTTCCGGGGAGCTGTTTTTT.

The chain recombines TRBV27 with TRBJ1-4, with TRBD1 matching 8 bases. Germline loops: CDR1 MNHEY, CDR2 SMNVEV (reference sequence). After removal of 6 bases from V and 7 bases from J, the junction contained 10 bases not matched to a gene. There are 15 residues in the CDR3. The CDR3: CASRIHGTGGEKLFF. The CDR3, as DNA: TGTGCCAGCAGAATACACGGGACAGGAGGTGAAAAACTGTTTTTT. Filled out from reference TRBV27 and TRBJ1-4, the complete variable domain reads EAQVTQNPRYLITVTGKKLTVTCSQNMNHEYMSWYRQDPGLGLRQIYYSMNVEVTDKGDVPEGYKVSRKEKRNFPLILESPSPNQTSLYFCASRIHGTGGEKLFFGSGTQLSVL.

The J gene is TRBJ2-5, the V gene TRBV19, with TRBD2 matching over 9 bases. Looked up from germline, CDR1 is LNHDA and CDR2 is SQIVND (reference sequence). The ends lost 3 bases at V and 2 bases at J; junction bases unmatched: 10. The CDR3 runs to 17 residues. Here the CDR3 reads CASSITNSAGGQETQYF. As DNA, the CDR3 is TGTGCCAGTAGTATCACCAACTCGGCGGGAGGGCAAGAGACCCAGTACTTC.

The chain is built from TRBV19 and TRBJ2-4, with D uncertain. Germline V gene data show CDR1 as LNHDA and CDR2 as SQIVND (reference sequence). Trimming shortened V by 2 bases and J by 7 bases, and 12 bases separated the two germline ends. This CDR3 comprises 14 residues. The CDR3 nucleotides are TGTGCCAGTAGTATAAGTGGGCTCTCGAACATTCAGTACTTC. It translates to CASSISGLSNIQYF.

Comments on this clone: A junction end diverges from the germline sequence, so it may reflect a read error. This chain links TRBV5-1 with TRBJ2-1, with TRBD2 identical over 9 bases. The CDR3 runs 15 residues. From germline, CDR1 is SGHRS and CDR2 YFSETQ. The CDR3 bases are TGTGCCAGCAGCCTGACTAGCGGCGACTACAATGAGCAGTTCTTC. It specifies CASSLTSGDYNEQFF.

This sequence joins TRBV11-2 and TRBJ2-1, with 12 bases identical to TRBD2. Per germline, CDR1 SGHAT and CDR2 FQNNGV. This CDR3 is built from 16 residues. V lost 8 bases, J lost 7 bases, and 12 bases stayed unmatched. CDR3 nucleotide sequence: TGTGCCAGCTTTTTGCTAGCGGGAGGGCCTTCGAATGAGCAGTTCTTC. This gives the protein CASFLLAGGPSNEQFF.

The genes are TRBV28 and TRBJ2-3; 8 bases map to TRBD2. The CDR3 has 15 residues. The ends lost 5 bases at V and 6 bases at J; junction bases unmatched: 10. The germline V gene has CDR1 MDHEN and CDR2 SYDVKM. The CDR3 reads CASSIAPGLGDTQYF. In nucleotides, the CDR3 is TGTGCCAGCAGTATAGCTCCGGGACTAGGGGATACGCAGTATTTT.

The rearrangement joins TRBV2 to TRBJ1-1, with 7 bases aligning to TRBD1. Trimming at V came to 4 bases and at J to 5 bases, leaving 7 bases not matched to a gene. The CDR3 consists of 14 residues. CDR1 is SNHLY, CDR2 FYNNEI, per germline. CDR3 bases: TGTGCCAGCAGTGGAGCAGGGGACAGAACTGAAGCTTTCTTT. Its translation is CASSGAGDRTEAFF.

The chain joins TRBV9 to TRBJ2-1; 10 bases align to TRBD1. CDR1 and CDR2 from the germline V gene are SGDLS and YYNGEE. The CDR3 length is 13 residues. After removal of 4 bases from V and 10 bases from J, the junction contained 5 bases not matched to a gene. As DNA, the CDR3 is TGTGCCAGCAGCCCAACGACAGGGGGCGAGCAGTTCTTC. Translating gives CASSPTTGGEQFF.

The chain joins TRBV6-4 to TRBJ1-6; perhaps TRBD1 as D (5 bases). The V end was cut by 2 bases, the J end by 7 bases, with 9 bases between. The CDR3 sequence is 14 residues long. CDR1 is MRHNA and CDR2 is SNTAGT in the germline V gene. Written as DNA, the CDR3 is TGTGCCAGCAGTGACGGCTCAGGGAATTCACCCCTCCACTTT. Translated, it gives CASSDGSGNSPLHF.

The V gene is TRBV19, the J gene TRBJ2-5, with TRBD1 identical over 11 bases. CDR1 and CDR2 (germline): LNHDA, SQIVND (reference sequence). Trimming took 5 bases from V and 5 from J; bases not matched to a gene: 10. CDR3 length equals 16 residues. The CDR3 protein is CASSRLGTGGRETQYF. The CDR3 DNA reads TGTGCCAGTAGTCGCCTCGGGACAGGGGGACGGGAGACCCAGTACTTC.

This rearrangement joins TRBV6-6 to TRBJ2-2, with D tentatively TRBD2 (6 bases). The CDR3 loop spans 16 amino acids. CDR1 is MNHNY, CDR2 SVGAGI, per germline (reference sequence). Trimming removed 5 bases from V and 4 bases from J, with 17 bases in between. CDR3 bases: TGTGCCAGCAGTCCCCTTAGGGGAGGTGGCACCGGGGAGCTGTTTTTT. Translated, it gives CASSPLRGGGTGELFF.